The 13 T cell receptor beta chains presented below share a single source sample, sequenced in a study of OX40 agonist ivuxolimab in advanced cancers. Sequencing was performed with immunoSEQ multiplex PCR; in TCRdb, only in-frame clones are kept and a portion is missing. The table includes about 28,000 clones, roughly 83% detected once. The specimen was CD4+ or CD8+ T cells sorted from blood, collected in a trial of the OX40 agonist ivuxolimab. Receptors were obtained from an adult with an advanced solid tumor such as melanoma, head and neck, liver or kidney cancer.

The rearrangement joins TRBV7-2 to TRBJ2-7; no clear D. The V gene lost 0 bases and the J gene lost 0 bases, with 9 bases spanning the gap. CDR3 length equals 15 residues. The V gene's germline CDR1 is SGHTA and CDR2 FQGNSA. CDR3 in DNA: TGTGCCAGCAGCTTAGCGGAGCCCTCCTCCTACGAGCAGTACTTC. It encodes CASSLAEPSSYEQYF. The full variable domain, its missing parts supplied by reference TRBV7-2 and TRBJ2-7, is GAGVSQSPSNKVTEKGKDVELRCDPISGHTALYWYRQSLGQGLEFLIYFQGNSAPDKSGLPSDRFSAERTGGSVSTLTIQRTQQEDSAVYLCASSLAEPSSYEQYFGPGTRLTVT.

V usage is TRBV10-2 and J usage is TRBJ2-1; TRBD2 matches at 10 bases. In germline, CDR1 is WSHSY, CDR2 SAAADI. This CDR3 has 15 residues. V shed 6 bases, J shed 5 bases, and the junction held 7 bases outside the gene matches. CDR3: CASRIAGGFHNEQFF. The CDR3 DNA sequence: TGCGCCAGCAGAATAGCGGGGGGCTTCCACAATGAGCAGTTCTTC.

The V call is TRBV27, the J call TRBJ2-5, with TRBD2 matching 14 bases. V lost 7 bases and J lost 5; bases outside the gene matches: 9. This CDR3 spans 16 amino acids. Germline loops: CDR1 MNHEY, CDR2 SMNVEV (reference sequence). The CDR3 protein is CASTPRLAGGPETQYF. The DNA of the CDR3 is TGTGCCAGCACCCCACGACTAGCGGGGGGGCCGGAGACCCAGTACTTC.

The table lists this clone with a count of one. This chain uses TRBV27 with TRBJ2-3; D remains ambiguous. CDR3 size: 14 residues. V was clipped by 5 bases and J by 1 base, with 10 bases between them. Germline V gene lookup returns CDR1 MNHEY and CDR2 SMNVEV (reference sequence). The CDR3 DNA follows: TGTGCCAGCAGTCCTACGGTAGGCACAGATACGCAGTATTTT. Translating it yields CASSPTVGTDTQYF.

This chain connects TRBV11-2 to TRBJ1-2; D gene ambiguous. This CDR3 contains 13 residues. Germline-derived CDR1 and CDR2 are SGHAT and FQNNGV. Trimming cost V 1 base and J 5 bases, with 8 bases left between them. The CDR3 sequence: CASSLGEGYGYTF. In DNA, the CDR3 is TGTGCCAGCAGCTTAGGCGAAGGATATGGCTACACCTTC.

The J gene is TRBJ2-5, the V gene TRBV5-1, with 9 bases identical to TRBD1. The DNA matches TRBJ2-7 better at its end, which makes the J call doubtful. Germline V gives CDR1 SGHRS, CDR2 YFSETQ. The CDR3 totals 16 residues. The CDR3 bases are TGCGCCAGCAGCTTACTAGTCCGGGACAGGGATAACGAGCAGTACTTC. Translation gives CASSLLVRDRDNEQYF.

The chain is built from TRBV4-1 and TRBJ2-3; a possible D gene is TRBD2 (6 bases). There are 15 residues in the CDR3. Between the trimmed V and J ends, which lost 7 bases and 1 base, there was a span of 15 bases. Germline assignment: CDR1 MGHRA and CDR2 YSYEKL. The DNA for the CDR3 is TGCGCCAGCACCTCTAGCGCTAGAGGCACAGATACGCAGTATTTT. Its translation: CASTSSARGTDTQYF.

The chain uses TRBV5-8 and TRBJ2-7; unclear D gene. CDR3 length equals 12 residues. V lost 4 bases and J 3 bases, leaving 8 bases between the germline ends. CDR1 and CDR2 from the germline V gene are SGHTS and YDEGEE. CDR3 bases: TGTGCCAGCAGCGTAGAATTCTACGAGCAGTACTTC. It specifies CASSVEFYEQYF. Supplemented by reference TRBV5-8 and TRBJ2-7, the full variable domain reads EAGVTQSPTHLIKTRGQQATLRCSPISGHTSVYWYQQALGLGLQFLLWYDEGEERNRGNFPPRFSGRQFPNYSSELNVNALELEDSALYLCASSVEFYEQYFGPGTRLTVT.

A few counts support this clone. The chain has TRBV7-8 and TRBJ2-7, with D possibly matching TRBD2 (5 bases). CDR1 SGHVS and CDR2 FQNEAQ come from the germline V gene. This CDR3 is 16 amino acids long. With 0 bases removed from V and 2 bases from J, the gap between germline ends came to 14 bases. CDR3 nucleotides: TGTGCCAGCAGCTTAGCGGACTCCGCCCGCACCTACGAGCAGTACTTC. Its protein is CASSLADSARTYEQYF. Looking up the rest from reference TRBV7-8 and TRBJ2-7 gives the full variable domain: GAGVSQSPRYKVAKRGQDVALRCDPISGHVSLFWYQQALGQGPEFLTYFQNEAQLDKSGLPSDRFFAERPEGSVSTLKIQRTQQEDSAVYLCASSLADSARTYEQYFGPGTRLTVT.

J is TRBJ2-7 and V is TRBV5-8, with D tentatively TRBD1 (5 bases). This CDR3 region has 13 residues. Per the germline V gene, CDR1 is SGHTS and CDR2 is YDEGEE. Trimming took off 2 bases at V and 3 bases at J, with 9 bases between the two ends. In DNA, the CDR3 is TGTGCCAGCAGCTTAGGACACCGCTACGAGCAGTACTTC. This codes for CASSLGHRYEQYF.

The J gene is TRBJ2-1, the V gene TRBV27, with D hard to call. Germline V gene lookup returns CDR1 MNHEY and CDR2 SMNVEV (reference sequence). V lost 0 bases to trimming and J lost 4 bases, with 7 bases between them. This CDR3 is built from 14 residues. For the CDR3, the DNA is TGTGCCAGCAGTTTATCGGGCGGATACAATGAGCAGTTCTTC. It is translated as CASSLSGGYNEQFF.

J is TRBJ1-5 and V is TRBV10-3; the D gene is possibly TRBD1 (5 bases). Germline values: CDR1 ENHRY, CDR2 SYGVKD. The V and J ends lost 5 bases and 0 bases respectively, with 11 bases between them. The length of the CDR3 is 15 residues. CDR3 amino acids: CAISQDSYSNQPQHF. In DNA, the CDR3 is TGTGCCATCAGTCAAGACAGTTATAGCAATCAGCCCCAGCATTTT.

J is TRBJ1-2 and V is TRBV5-8, with D possibly being TRBD1 (5 bases). The CDR3 runs 15 residues. Trimming shortened V by 2 bases and J by 3 bases, and 14 bases separated the two germline ends. CDR1 is SGHTS and CDR2 is YDEGEE in the germline V gene. CDR3 region: CASSFPGTHYYGYTF. CDR3 in DNA: TGTGCCAGCAGCTTCCCCGGGACTCACTACTATGGCTACACCTTC.